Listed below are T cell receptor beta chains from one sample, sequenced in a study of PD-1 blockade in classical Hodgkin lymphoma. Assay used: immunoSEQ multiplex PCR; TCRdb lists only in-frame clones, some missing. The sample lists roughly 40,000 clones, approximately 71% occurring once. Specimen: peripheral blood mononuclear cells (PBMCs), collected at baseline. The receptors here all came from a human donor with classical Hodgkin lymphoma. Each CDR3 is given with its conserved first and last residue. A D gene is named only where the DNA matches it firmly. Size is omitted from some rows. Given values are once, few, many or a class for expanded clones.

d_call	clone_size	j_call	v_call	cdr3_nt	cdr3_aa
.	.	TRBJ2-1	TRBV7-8	TGTGCCAGCAGCCCCCAGGGGGGGAGCTCCTACAATGAGCAGTTCTTC	CASSPQGGSSYNEQFF
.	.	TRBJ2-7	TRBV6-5	TGTGCCAGCCCCCGGGGGAACGAGCAGTACTTC	CASPRGNEQYF
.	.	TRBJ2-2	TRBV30	TGTGCCTGGGCGGAGGGGGTGAACACCGGGGAGCTGTTTTTT	CAWAEGVNTGELFF
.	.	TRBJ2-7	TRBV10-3	TGTGCCATCAGTGAGTCGGGGGCAGGATACGAGCAGTACTTC	CAISESGAGYEQYF
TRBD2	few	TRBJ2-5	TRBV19	TGTGCCAGTACCCGGGGGGGCGGGGGAGCAGAGACCCAGTACTTC	CASTRGGGGAETQYF
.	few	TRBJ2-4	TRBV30	TGTGCCTGGAGCCTAAAAAACATTCAGTACTTC	CAWSLKNIQYF
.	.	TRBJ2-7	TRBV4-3	TGCGCCAGCAGCCAAGAAAGTTGGGGGACATTGACCGAGCAGTACTTC	CASSQESWGTLTEQYF
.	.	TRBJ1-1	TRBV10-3	TGTGCCATCGGGGAGGGTATGGCCACTGAAGCTTTCTTT	CAIGEGMATEAFF
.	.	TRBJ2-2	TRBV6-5	TGTGCCAGCAGTCCCATACTAGGCATTTCGGGGGAGCTGTTTTTT	CASSPILGISGELFF
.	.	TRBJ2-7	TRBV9	TGTGCCAGCAGCGTAGGTCTTTGGGGGGACTCCAACGAGCAGTACTTC	CASSVGLWGDSNEQYF
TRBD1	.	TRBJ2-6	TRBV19	TGTGCCAGTAGTATCGCTACAGGGGGCTTATCTGGGGCCAACGTCCTGACTTTC	CASSIATGGLSGANVLTF
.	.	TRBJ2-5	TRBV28	TGTGCCAGCACCCTGTCGAGAACTACCGGGGGGACCCAGTACTTC	CASTLSRTTGGTQYF
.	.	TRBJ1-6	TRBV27	TGTGCCAGCGGAAACGTGTCGAGCTCCTATAATTCACCCCTCCACTTT	CASGNVSSSYNSPLHF
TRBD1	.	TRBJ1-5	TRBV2	TGTGCCAGCAGACGACAGGGAGGGGAGTATAGCAATCAGCCCCAGCATTTT	CASRRQGGEYSNQPQHF
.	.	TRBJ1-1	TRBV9	TGTGCCAGCAGCGTGACGGCGAACACTGAAGCTTTCTTT	CASSVTANTEAFF
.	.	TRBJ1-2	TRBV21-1	TGTGCCAGCAGCCCAGGGACCTATGGCTACACCTTC	CASSPGTYGYTF
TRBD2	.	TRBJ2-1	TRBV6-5	TGTGCCAGCAGTTACTCAGCGGGGAGGTACAATGAGCAGTTCTTC	CASSYSAGRYNEQFF
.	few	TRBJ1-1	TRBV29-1	TGCAGCGTCTTCCAGTCGACGAACACTGAAGCTTTCTTT	CSVFQSTNTEAFF
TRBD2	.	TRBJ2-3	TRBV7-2	TGTGCCAGCAGGGACGGGACTAGCGGGGGGACAGATACGCAGTATTTT	CASRDGTSGGTDTQYF
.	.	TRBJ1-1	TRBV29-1	TGCAGCGTGGGGTATAGAGGGGCTGAAGCTTTCTTT	CSVGYRGAEAFF